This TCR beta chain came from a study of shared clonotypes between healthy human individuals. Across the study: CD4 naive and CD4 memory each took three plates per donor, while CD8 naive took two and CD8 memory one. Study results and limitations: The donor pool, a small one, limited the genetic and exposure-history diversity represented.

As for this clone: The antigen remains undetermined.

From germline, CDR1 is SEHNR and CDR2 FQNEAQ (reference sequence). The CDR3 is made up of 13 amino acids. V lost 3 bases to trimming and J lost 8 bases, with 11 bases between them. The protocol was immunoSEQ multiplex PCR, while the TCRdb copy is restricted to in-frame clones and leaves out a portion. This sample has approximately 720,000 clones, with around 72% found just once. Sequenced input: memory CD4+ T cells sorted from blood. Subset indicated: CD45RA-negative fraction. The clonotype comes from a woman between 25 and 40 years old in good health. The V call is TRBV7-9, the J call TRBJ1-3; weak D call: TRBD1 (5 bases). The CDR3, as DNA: TGTGCCAGCAGCTTGGTCTCCAGGGACACCATATATTTT. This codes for CASSLVSRDTIYF.